The text below deals with one T cell receptor beta chain. Germline and junction disagree at one end, which may indicate a read error. A constant-region primer served to make TCR beta cDNA from roughly 460 ng total RNA. ARM-PCR, slightly modified, supplied the TCR beta libraries through three nested multiplex PCR rounds. TRBV1-TRBV30 forward and Cbeta reverse primers drove the first two roughly 10-cycle rounds. TCRdb called the multiplex PCR reads again in MiXCR, with one record for every CDR3 protein. The sample has about 210,000 distinct CDR3 sequences; around 81% are singletons. This entry is derived from a study of tumor-infiltrating lymphocytes in primary liver carcinoma. The CDR3 covers 14 residues. Co-extracted RNA and DNA came from approximately 20-30 mg of unsorted bulk tissue.

The receptor was isolated from a middle-aged man with primary liver carcinoma and hepatitis B virus infection. V and J are TRBV12-3 or TRBV12-4 and TRBJ2-5; maybe TRBD1 (5 bases). The material sequenced was tumor tissue from primary liver carcinoma. This chain's CDR3 is CASSIDTGGETQYF. CDR3 DNA sequence: TGTGCTAGCAGTATCGATACAGGCGGAGAGACCCAGTACTTC.